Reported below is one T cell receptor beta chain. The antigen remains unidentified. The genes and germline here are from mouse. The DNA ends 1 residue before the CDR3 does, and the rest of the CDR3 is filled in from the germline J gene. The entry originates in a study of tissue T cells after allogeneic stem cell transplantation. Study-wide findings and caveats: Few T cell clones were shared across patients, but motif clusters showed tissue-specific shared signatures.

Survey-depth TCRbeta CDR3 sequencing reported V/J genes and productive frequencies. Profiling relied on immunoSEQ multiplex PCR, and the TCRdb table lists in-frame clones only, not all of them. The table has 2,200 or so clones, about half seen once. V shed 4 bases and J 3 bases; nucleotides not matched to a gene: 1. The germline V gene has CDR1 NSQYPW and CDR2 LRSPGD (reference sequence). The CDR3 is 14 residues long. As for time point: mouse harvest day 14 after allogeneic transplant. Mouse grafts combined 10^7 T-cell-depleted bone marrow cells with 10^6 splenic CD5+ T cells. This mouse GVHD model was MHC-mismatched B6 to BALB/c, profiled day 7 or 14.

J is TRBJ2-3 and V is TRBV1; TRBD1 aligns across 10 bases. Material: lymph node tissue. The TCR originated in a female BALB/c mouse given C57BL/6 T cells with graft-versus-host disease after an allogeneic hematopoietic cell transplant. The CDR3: CTCSGQGAAETLYF. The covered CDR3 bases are TGCACCTGCAGTGGACAGGGGGCGGCAGAAACGCTGTAT.